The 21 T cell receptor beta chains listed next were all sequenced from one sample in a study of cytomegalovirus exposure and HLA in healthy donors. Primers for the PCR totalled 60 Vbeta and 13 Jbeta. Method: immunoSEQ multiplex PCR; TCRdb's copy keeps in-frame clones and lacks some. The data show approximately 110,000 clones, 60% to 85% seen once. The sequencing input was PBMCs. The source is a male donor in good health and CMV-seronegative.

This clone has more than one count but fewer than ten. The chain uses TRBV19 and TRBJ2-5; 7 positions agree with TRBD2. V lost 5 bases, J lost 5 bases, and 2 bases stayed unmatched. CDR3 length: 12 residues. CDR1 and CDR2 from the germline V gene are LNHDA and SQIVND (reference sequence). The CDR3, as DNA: TGTGCCAGTAGTCGCGGGAGTGAGACCCAGTACTTC. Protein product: CASSRGSETQYF.

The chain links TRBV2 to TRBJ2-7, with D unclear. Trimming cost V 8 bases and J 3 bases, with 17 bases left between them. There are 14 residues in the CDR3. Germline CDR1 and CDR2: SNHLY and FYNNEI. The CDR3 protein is CASSQHGGVYEQYF. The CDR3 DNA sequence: TGTGCCAGCTCCCAACATGGCGGAGTCTACGAGCAGTACTTC.

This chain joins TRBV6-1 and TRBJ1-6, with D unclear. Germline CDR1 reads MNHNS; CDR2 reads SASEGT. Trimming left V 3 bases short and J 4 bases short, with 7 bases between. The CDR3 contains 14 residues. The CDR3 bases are TGTGCCAGCAGTGACGGGAGTTATAATTCACCCCTCCACTTT. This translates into CASSDGSYNSPLHF.

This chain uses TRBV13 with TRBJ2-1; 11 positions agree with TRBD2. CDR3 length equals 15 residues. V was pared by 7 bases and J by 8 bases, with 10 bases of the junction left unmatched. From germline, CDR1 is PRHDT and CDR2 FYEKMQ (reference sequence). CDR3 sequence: CASTSSGRALDEQFF. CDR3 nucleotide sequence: TGTGCCAGCACCAGTAGCGGGAGGGCCCTCGATGAGCAGTTCTTC.

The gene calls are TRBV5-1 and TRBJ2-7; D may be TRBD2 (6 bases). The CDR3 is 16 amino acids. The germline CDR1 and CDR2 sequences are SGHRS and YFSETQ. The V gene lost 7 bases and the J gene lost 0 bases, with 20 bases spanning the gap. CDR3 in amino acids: CASSPGLAGSSYEQYF. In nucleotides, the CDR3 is TGCGCCAGCTCCCCTGGTTTGGCGGGAAGCTCCTACGAGCAGTACTTC.

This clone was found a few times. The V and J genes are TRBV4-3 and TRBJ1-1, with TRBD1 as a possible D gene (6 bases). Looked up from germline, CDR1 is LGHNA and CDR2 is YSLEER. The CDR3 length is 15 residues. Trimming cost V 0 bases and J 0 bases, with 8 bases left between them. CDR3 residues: CASSQDWTVNTEAFF. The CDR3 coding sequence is TGCGCCAGCAGCCAAGATTGGACAGTGAACACTGAAGCTTTCTTT.

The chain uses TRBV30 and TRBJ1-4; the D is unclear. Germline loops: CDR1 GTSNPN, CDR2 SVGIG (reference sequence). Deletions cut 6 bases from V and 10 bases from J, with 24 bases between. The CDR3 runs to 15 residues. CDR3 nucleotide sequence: TGTGCCTGTCTAAACCCCGGACTTCGGTTGGCAAAACTGTTTTTT. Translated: CACLNPGLRLAKLFF.

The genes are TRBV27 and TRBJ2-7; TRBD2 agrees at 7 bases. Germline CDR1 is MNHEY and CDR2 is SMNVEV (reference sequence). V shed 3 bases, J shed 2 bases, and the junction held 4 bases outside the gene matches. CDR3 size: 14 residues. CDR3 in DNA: TGTGCCAGCAGTTTCGCGGGAGTAACCTACGAGCAGTACTTC. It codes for CASSFAGVTYEQYF.

Here the CDR3 DNA reads TGTGCCAGTAGTATAGGGGCAGGTTTGGACACTGAAGCTTTCTTT. It specifies CASSIGAGLDTEAFF. The gene calls are TRBV19 and TRBJ1-1; unclear D gene. CDR1 and CDR2 (germline): LNHDA, SQIVND (reference sequence). There are 15 residues in the CDR3. The V and J ends lost 1 base and 3 bases respectively, with 12 bases between them.

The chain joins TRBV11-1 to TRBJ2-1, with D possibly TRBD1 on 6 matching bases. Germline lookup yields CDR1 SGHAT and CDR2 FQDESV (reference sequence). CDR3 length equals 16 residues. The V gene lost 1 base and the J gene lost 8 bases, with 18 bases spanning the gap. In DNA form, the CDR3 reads TGTGCCAGCAGCTTAGGTTCGATGGGACACCTCGATGAGCAGTTCTTC. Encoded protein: CASSLGSMGHLDEQFF.

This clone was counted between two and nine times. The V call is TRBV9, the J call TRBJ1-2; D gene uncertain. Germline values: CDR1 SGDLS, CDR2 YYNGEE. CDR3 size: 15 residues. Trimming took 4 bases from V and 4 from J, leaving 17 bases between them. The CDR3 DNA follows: TGTGCCAGCAGCTCGCCGGGATCCAGGACCTATGGCTACACCTTC. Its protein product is CASSSPGSRTYGYTF.

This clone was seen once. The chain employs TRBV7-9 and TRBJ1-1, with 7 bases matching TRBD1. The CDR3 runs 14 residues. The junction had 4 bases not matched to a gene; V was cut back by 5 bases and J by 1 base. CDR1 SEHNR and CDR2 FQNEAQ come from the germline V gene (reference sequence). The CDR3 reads CASSGPGGNTEAFF. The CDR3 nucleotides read TGTGCCAGCAGCGGGCCAGGGGGGAACACTGAAGCTTTCTTT.

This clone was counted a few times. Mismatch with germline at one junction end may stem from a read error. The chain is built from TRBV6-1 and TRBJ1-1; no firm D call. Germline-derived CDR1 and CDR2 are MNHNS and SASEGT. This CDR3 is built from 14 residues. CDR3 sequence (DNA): TGTGCCATCAGTGAGTCGATGAGGGCCACTGAAGCTTTCTTT. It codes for CAISESMRATEAFF.

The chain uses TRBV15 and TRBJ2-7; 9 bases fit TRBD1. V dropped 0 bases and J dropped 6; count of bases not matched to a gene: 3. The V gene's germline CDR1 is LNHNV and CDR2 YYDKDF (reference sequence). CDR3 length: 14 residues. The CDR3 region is CATSRDRTGVEQYF. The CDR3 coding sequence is TGTGCCACCAGCAGAGACCGGACAGGGGTCGAGCAGTACTTC.

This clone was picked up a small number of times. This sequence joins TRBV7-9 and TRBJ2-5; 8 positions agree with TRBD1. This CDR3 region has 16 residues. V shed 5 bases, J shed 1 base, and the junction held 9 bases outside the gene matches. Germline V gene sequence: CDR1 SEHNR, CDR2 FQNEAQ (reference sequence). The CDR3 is CASSGRQGRLQETQYF. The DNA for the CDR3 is TGTGCCAGCAGCGGACGACAGGGGCGACTCCAAGAGACCCAGTACTTC.

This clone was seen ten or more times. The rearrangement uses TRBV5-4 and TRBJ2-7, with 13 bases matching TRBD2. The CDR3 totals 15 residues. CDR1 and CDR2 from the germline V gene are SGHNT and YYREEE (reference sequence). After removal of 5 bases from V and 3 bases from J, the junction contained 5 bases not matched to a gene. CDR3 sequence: CASRRGLAGSYEQYF. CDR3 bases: TGTGCCAGCAGACGGGGACTAGCGGGGAGCTACGAGCAGTACTTC.

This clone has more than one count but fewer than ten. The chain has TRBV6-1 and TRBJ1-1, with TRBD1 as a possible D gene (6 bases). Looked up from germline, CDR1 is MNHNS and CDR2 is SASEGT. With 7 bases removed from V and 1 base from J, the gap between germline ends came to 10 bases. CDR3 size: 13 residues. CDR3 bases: TGTGCCAGCAATTGGGGACAGAACACTGAAGCTTTCTTT. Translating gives CASNWGQNTEAFF.

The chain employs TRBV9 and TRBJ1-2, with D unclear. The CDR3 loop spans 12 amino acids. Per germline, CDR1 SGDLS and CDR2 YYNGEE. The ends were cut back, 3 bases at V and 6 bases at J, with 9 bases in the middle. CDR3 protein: CASSGYGDGYTF. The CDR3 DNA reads TGTGCCAGCAGCGGCTACGGGGATGGCTACACCTTC. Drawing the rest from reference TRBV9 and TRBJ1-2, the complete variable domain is DSGVTQTPKHLITATGQRVTLRCSPRSGDLSVYWYQQSLDQGLQFLIQYYNGEERAKGNILERFSAQQFPDLHSELNLSSLELGDSALYFCASSGYGDGYTFGSGTRLTVV.

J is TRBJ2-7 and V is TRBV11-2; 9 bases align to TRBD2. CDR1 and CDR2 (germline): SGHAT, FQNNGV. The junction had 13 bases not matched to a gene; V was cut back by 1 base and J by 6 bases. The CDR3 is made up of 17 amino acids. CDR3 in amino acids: CASSLGGASGISGEQYF. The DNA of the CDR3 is TGTGCCAGCAGCTTAGGGGGAGCTAGCGGGATTTCAGGCGAGCAGTACTTC.

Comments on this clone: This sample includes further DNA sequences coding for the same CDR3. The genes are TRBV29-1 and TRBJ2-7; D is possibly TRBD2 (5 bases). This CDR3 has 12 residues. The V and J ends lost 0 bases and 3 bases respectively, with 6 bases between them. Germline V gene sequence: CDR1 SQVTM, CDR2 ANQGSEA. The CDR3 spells CSVEDRGYEQYF. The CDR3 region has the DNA TGCAGCGTTGAAGATCGGGGCTACGAGCAGTACTTC.

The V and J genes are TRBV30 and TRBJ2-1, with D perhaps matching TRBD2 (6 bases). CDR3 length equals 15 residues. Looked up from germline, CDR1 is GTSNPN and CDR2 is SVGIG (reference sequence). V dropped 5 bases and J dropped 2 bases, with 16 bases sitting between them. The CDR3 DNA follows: TGTGCCTGGGGGGACTGGAATCTACCCTACAATGAGCAGTTCTTC. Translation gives CAWGDWNLPYNEQFF.